The 11 T cell receptor beta chains listed next were all sequenced from one sample in a study of early T cells in non-severe SARS-CoV-2 infection. TCRdb reprocessed the 5' RACE reads with MiXCR, giving one entry per CDR3 protein. The table has about 48,000 distinct CDR3 sequences, about 13% seen once; the top ten hold more than 8.5%. Material for sequencing was whole blood. Source of these receptors: an adult who was a healthcare worker with PCR-confirmed SARS-CoV-2 infection or an uninfected control (not recorded which).

This clonotype was counted a few times. The chain joins TRBV7-9 to TRBJ2-1; no clear D. Germline CDR1 and CDR2: SEHNR and FQNEAQ (reference sequence). Trimming stripped 2 bases from V and 6 bases from J, with 11 bases between. The CDR3 has 14 residues. The CDR3 spells CASSLPSDLNEQFF. As DNA, the CDR3 is TGTGCCAGCAGCTTACCTTCAGACCTCAATGAGCAGTTCTTC.

The genes are TRBV12-3 or TRBV12-4 and TRBJ2-3; 8 bases fit TRBD2. CDR3 length: 14 residues. Trimming removed 6 bases from V and 10 bases from J; junction bases left unmatched: 12. CDR3 amino acids: CASRPDSGEIPQYF. CDR3 DNA: TGTGCCAGCAGACCCGATAGCGGGGAGATCCCGCAGTATTTT.

V gene TRBV7-2 combines with J gene TRBJ2-3; 8 bases line up with TRBD1. Trimming took 5 bases from V and 0 from J; bases not matched to a gene: 1. In germline, CDR1 is SGHTA, CDR2 FQGNSA. The CDR3 has 14 amino acids. The CDR3 nucleotides read TGTGCCAGCAGCCGGACAGGGAGCACAGATACGCAGTATTTT. Protein sequence: CASSRTGSTDTQYF.

The chain couples TRBV11-2 to TRBJ2-2; TRBD1 might be the D (5 bases). V shed 1 base and J shed 5 bases, with 14 bases lying between them. CDR3 length: 16 amino acids. In germline, CDR1 is SGHAT, CDR2 FQNNGV. For the CDR3, the DNA is TGTGCCAGCAGCTTAGGCTCCAGGGTTGTTACCGGGGAGCTGTTTTTT. Protein: CASSLGSRVVTGELFF.

This clonotype occurred many times. The chain combines TRBV6-6 with TRBJ1-5; 7 bases agree with TRBD1. This CDR3 region has 13 residues. Germline V lookup: CDR1 MNHNY, CDR2 SVGAGI (reference sequence). The V and J ends lost 6 bases and 6 bases, in that order; junction bases with no gene match: 5. The CDR3 loop is CASSLTGAQPQHF. CDR3 nucleotide sequence: TGTGCCAGCAGCCTTACAGGGGCTCAGCCCCAGCATTTT.

At least ten counts were recorded for this clonotype. The rearrangement uses TRBV12-3 or TRBV12-4 and TRBJ2-2; 7 nucleotides agree with TRBD2. There are 15 residues in the CDR3. V lost 8 bases and J lost 3; bases outside the gene matches: 9. The CDR3 region has the DNA TGTGCCAGCGGCCCCCGGACTAGGCACACCGGGGAGCTGTTTTTT. Protein sequence: CASGPRTRHTGELFF.

The chain uses TRBV7-9 and TRBJ2-7; TRBD2 might be the D (6 bases). In germline, CDR1 is SEHNR, CDR2 FQNEAQ (reference sequence). The CDR3 covers 14 residues. V was clipped by 1 base and J by 4 bases, with 11 bases between them. In DNA form, the CDR3 reads TGTGCCAGCAGCTTAGGGGCTGCGGGGTACGAGCAGTACTTC. This gives the protein CASSLGAAGYEQYF.

The chain joins TRBV29-1 to TRBJ2-5, with 10 bases matching TRBD2. The germline V gene has CDR1 SQVTM and CDR2 ANQGSEA. This CDR3 contains 15 residues. V lost 6 bases to trimming and J lost 4 bases; unmatched junction nucleotides: 11. CDR3 nucleotides: TGCAGCGTGTGGGGCGCTAGCGGGGGTTCAGAGACCCAGTACTTC. It is translated as CSVWGASGGSETQYF.

This clonotype has ten or more counts. This chain joins TRBV3-1 and TRBJ2-1; D uncertain. The V end was cut by 4 bases, the J end by 1 base, with 11 bases between. Germline assignment: CDR1 LGHDT and CDR2 YNNKEL (reference sequence). CDR3 length equals 15 residues. The CDR3 nucleotides read TGTGCCAGCAGCCCTCGACTGTCTTCCTACAATGAGCAGTTCTTC. Amino acids: CASSPRLSSYNEQFF.

The chain has TRBV11-1 and TRBJ2-3, with unresolved D. CDR3 length: 16 residues. The germline CDR1 and CDR2 sequences are SGHAT and FQDESV (reference sequence). Trimming took off 1 base at V and 4 bases at J, with 15 bases between the two ends. The CDR3 nucleotides read TGTGCCAGCAGCTTAGTAGGTGGGAAGGATCCAGATACGCAGTATTTT. It specifies CASSLVGGKDPDTQYF.

This clonotype was observed many times. The chain joins TRBV2 to TRBJ2-1; tentatively, D is TRBD1 (6 bases). The germline V gene encodes CDR1 SNHLY and CDR2 FYNNEI. The CDR3 contains 13 residues. V lost 8 bases to trimming and J lost 3 bases, with 11 bases between them. The CDR3 DNA follows: TGTGCCAGCGCGCCAGGGGTCTACAATGAGCAGTTCTTC. It encodes CASAPGVYNEQFF.